This T cell receptor (beta chain) stems from a study of spatial heterogeneity in lung cancer. The V and J ends lost 4 bases and 2 bases respectively, with 13 bases between them. The CDR3 is 14 residues long. The germline gives CDR1 SGDLS, CDR2 YYNGEE. This sample's time point: sample taken at primary tumor resection. Whole RNA from tumor, nontumor lung or frozen PBMC was sequenced unsorted. This clonotype is judged medium-sized. Carried by each TCR cDNA molecule was a unique molecular identifier. TCRdb redid the calling of the 5' RACE reads with MiXCR, one entry per CDR3 protein. The sample contains fewer than 20,000 distinct CDR3 sequences, about 20% of which appear only once.

This receptor was obtained from a male donor with early-stage non-small cell lung cancer. The chain combines TRBV9 with TRBJ2-7; D may correspond to TRBD1 or TRBD2 (5 bases each). The source material was PBMCs, sampled at surgery. In DNA, the CDR3 is TGTGCCAGCAGCCGTGAGGGGACCGCCTACGAGCAGTACTTC. Translated, it gives CASSREGTAYEQYF.